These 24 T cell receptor beta chains originate from one sample sequenced in a study of blood T cell repertoires in COVID-19. Produced via immunoSEQ multiplex PCR; TCRdb's table is partial and in-frame only. The data contain approximately 390,000 clones, around 87% of them singletons. Sequencing was carried out using PBMCs or T cells enriched from blood (not recorded which). These receptors all come from a woman aged 45 to 65 who had recovered from COVID-19.

J is TRBJ2-3 and V is TRBV10-3, with D maybe TRBD2 (5 bases). The length of the CDR3 is 17 residues. Deletions cut 11 bases from V and 2 bases from J, with 26 bases between. Germline V gene sequence: CDR1 ENHRY, CDR2 SYGVKD. This chain's CDR3 is CAPKPGIRDWATDTQYF. CDR3 DNA sequence: TGTGCCCCGAAGCCCGGGATCCGGGATTGGGCCACAGATACGCAGTATTTT.

The chain has TRBV5-1 and TRBJ2-7, with D possibly matching TRBD2 (5 bases). The V end lost 0 bases, the J end lost 6 bases, and 16 bases lay between the germline ends. The CDR3 sequence is 15 residues long. Germline CDR1 SGHRS, CDR2 YFSETQ. CDR3 coding DNA: TGCGCCAGCAGCTTGGAGGCCGGACTGGTAGGCGAGCAGTACTTC. The encoded protein is CASSLEAGLVGEQYF.

This chain uses TRBV4-1 with TRBJ2-2; D possibly corresponds to TRBD2 (7 bases). The CDR3 extends over 15 amino acids. The V end lost 0 bases, the J end lost 8 bases, and 13 bases lay between the germline ends. Germline V lookup: CDR1 MGHRA, CDR2 YSYEKL. Here the CDR3 DNA reads TGCGCCAGCAGCCAAGAGTATGCGGGGGCTGGGGAGCTGTTTTTT. This sequence encodes CASSQEYAGAGELFF.

The sample holds one count of this clone. This chain uses TRBV5-6 with TRBJ1-4; a weak D match, TRBD1 (5 bases). V dropped 1 base and J dropped 7 bases, with 14 bases sitting between them. The CDR3 has 15 amino acids. CDR1 is SGHDT, CDR2 YYEEEE, per germline. The CDR3 spells CASSLWTPAREKLFF. The CDR3 DNA follows: TGTGCCAGCAGCTTGTGGACACCAGCACGTGAAAAACTGTTTTTT.

The rearrangement uses TRBV4-1 and TRBJ1-5, with D unclear. Germline lookup yields CDR1 MGHRA and CDR2 YSYEKL. With 1 base removed from V and 0 bases from J, the gap between germline ends came to 13 bases. The CDR3 length is 17 residues. In DNA form, the CDR3 reads TGCGCCAGCAGCCAAGGGTACTCGGGGATTAGCAATCAGCCCCAGCATTTT. It is translated as CASSQGYSGISNQPQHF.

CDR3 nucleotides: TGTGCCAGCAGCTCCTTAACAACGAACACTGAAGCTTTCTTT. Its protein product is CASSSLTTNTEAFF. The J gene is TRBJ1-1, the V gene TRBV7-9; D call uncertain. The CDR3 runs 14 residues. Per the germline V gene, CDR1 is SEHNR and CDR2 is FQNEAQ (reference sequence). V lost 4 bases and J 1 base, leaving 10 bases between the germline ends.

This chain links TRBV27 with TRBJ2-7; 11 bases agree with TRBD1. V shed 5 bases and J 0 bases; nucleotides not matched to a gene: 3. Germline V gene lookup returns CDR1 MNHEY and CDR2 SMNVEV (reference sequence). The CDR3 has 15 residues. The CDR3 loop is CASSQGQGGSYEQYF. DNA of the CDR3: TGTGCCAGCAGTCAGGGACAGGGGGGCTCCTACGAGCAGTACTTC.

The genes are TRBV21-1 and TRBJ1-5. TRBV21-1 is assigned pseudogene status. The CDR3 extends over 14 amino acids. The CDR3 DNA sequence: TGTGCCATCCGTCCTTCTTCGGTGTGTCAGCCCCAGCATTTT. Its protein product is CAIRPSSVCQPQHF.

V gene TRBV5-1 combines with J gene TRBJ1-1, with D possibly TRBD1 on 6 matching bases. The CDR3 loop spans 12 amino acids. Per the germline V gene, CDR1 is SGHRS and CDR2 is YFSETQ. V was trimmed by 6 bases and J by 10 bases, leaving 16 bases between them. The CDR3 loop reads CASTPDQGRAFF. CDR3 nucleotide sequence: TGCGCCAGCACTCCCGACCAGGGGAGAGCTTTCTTT.

The V gene is TRBV5-1, the J gene TRBJ2-2; tentative D call: TRBD1 (6 bases). Germline V gene lookup returns CDR1 SGHRS and CDR2 YFSETQ. Trimming left V 7 bases short and J 6 bases short, with 19 bases between. The CDR3 spans 15 residues. The CDR3 spells CASGSWPGAAGELFF. The CDR3 DNA follows: TGCGCCAGCGGTTCCTGGCCAGGGGCGGCCGGGGAGCTGTTTTTT.

The chain joins TRBV30 to TRBJ1-2; tentative D call: TRBD1 (6 bases). The CDR3 has 13 amino acids. Looked up from germline, CDR1 is GTSNPN and CDR2 is SVGIG (reference sequence). V was clipped by 0 bases and J by 4 bases, with 9 bases between them. The CDR3 nucleotides are TGTGCCTGGAGTGTAAAAGGGGGCTATGGCTACACCTTC. Protein sequence: CAWSVKGGYGYTF.

The chain links TRBV27 to TRBJ2-7, with D possibly being TRBD1 (6 bases). The V and J ends lost 9 bases and 2 bases respectively, with 14 bases between them. The CDR3 has 13 residues. Germline CDR1 is MNHEY and CDR2 is SMNVEV (reference sequence). The chain's CDR3 is CASKTGQTYEQYF. Written as DNA, the CDR3 is TGTGCCAGTAAAACTGGACAGACCTACGAGCAGTACTTC.

This chain connects TRBV29-1 to TRBJ2-2, with a possible D match to TRBD1 (6 bases). The germline gives CDR1 SQVTM, CDR2 ANQGSEA. Trimming left V 7 bases short and J 6 bases short, with 9 bases between. The CDR3 sequence is 11 residues long. This CDR3 is CSARGAGELFF. DNA for the CDR3: TGCAGCGCCAGGGGCGCCGGGGAGCTGTTTTTT.

V is TRBV18 and J is TRBJ2-3; D possibly corresponds to TRBD2 (6 bases). Trimming pared 3 bases from V and 0 bases from J, leaving 13 bases between. Per germline, CDR1 KGHSH and CDR2 LQKENI. CDR3 size: 16 residues. CDR3 region: CASSPQGGPSTDTQYF. The CDR3, as DNA: TGTGCCAGCTCACCCCAGGGAGGACCTAGCACAGATACGCAGTATTTT. The full variable domain, in which reference TRBV18 and TRBJ2-3 provide the parts outside the CDR3, is NAGVMQNPRHLVRRRGQEARLRCSPMKGHSHVYWYRQLPEEGLKFMVYLQKENIIDESGMPKERFSAEFPKEGPSILRIQQVVRGDSAAYFCASSPQGGPSTDTQYFGPGTRLTVL.

The chain links TRBV27 to TRBJ1-2, with 7 bases fitting TRBD1. With V trimmed by 6 bases and J by 5 bases, 3 bases remained unmatched. This CDR3 is 12 amino acids long. Germline V gives CDR1 MNHEY, CDR2 SMNVEV (reference sequence). The CDR3 reads CASSGTEYGYTF. For the CDR3, the DNA is TGTGCCAGCAGCGGGACAGAGTATGGCTACACCTTC.

CDR3 nucleotides: TGTGCCAGCAGCGTCGACCCAGGACAGGGGTATGGCTACACCTTC. This codes for CASSVDPGQGYGYTF. The chain joins TRBV9 to TRBJ1-2, with TRBD1 matching over 9 bases. V lost 2 bases to trimming and J lost 5 bases; unmatched junction nucleotides: 7. Per the germline V gene, CDR1 is SGDLS and CDR2 is YYNGEE. The CDR3 has 15 amino acids.

The CDR3 spells CASSQDPRNTGELFF. The CDR3 DNA reads as TGCGCCAGCAGCCAAGACCCCAGGAACACCGGGGAGCTGTTTTTT. The J gene is TRBJ2-2, the V gene TRBV4-3, with D unclear. CDR3 size: 15 residues. From germline, CDR1 is LGHNA and CDR2 YSLEER. V dropped 0 bases and J dropped 1 base, with 6 bases sitting between them.

The chain carries TRBV18 and TRBJ1-4; D unclear. Germline assignment: CDR1 KGHSH and CDR2 LQKENI. Trimming cost V 3 bases and J 6 bases, with 5 bases left between them. The CDR3 sequence is 12 residues long. CDR3 sequence (DNA): TGTGCCAGCTCACCCCAGGATGAAAAACTGTTTTTT. This gives the protein CASSPQDEKLFF.

The chain couples TRBV12-3 or TRBV12-4 to TRBJ1-1; no firm D call. The CDR3 runs 13 residues. Trimming left V 3 bases short and J 10 bases short, with 15 bases between. The chain's CDR3 is CASSFEEGMRAFF. For the CDR3, the DNA is TGTGCCAGCAGTTTCGAGGAGGGAATGAGAGCTTTCTTT.

This chain uses TRBV9 with TRBJ1-2, with TRBD1 matching over 10 bases. With V trimmed by 0 bases and J by 8 bases, 25 bases remained unmatched. The CDR3 is 21 amino acids. CDR1 and CDR2 (germline): SGDLS, YYNGEE. CDR3 in DNA: TGTGCCAGCAGCGTAGAGGGGCCCGGTGCGGTAGGACAGGGGGATCGTCGGGGCTACACCTTC. Its protein is CASSVEGPGAVGQGDRRGYTF.

The chain has TRBV28 and TRBJ1-3; 7 bases agree with TRBD1. Germline values: CDR1 MDHEN, CDR2 SYDVKM. V was pared by 3 bases and J by 5 bases, with 4 bases of the junction left unmatched. This CDR3 is 14 amino acids long. CDR3 sequence: CASSFRQGRNTIYF. In DNA form, the CDR3 reads TGTGCCAGCAGTTTCCGACAGGGTAGAAACACCATATATTTT.

The chain uses TRBV4-1 and TRBJ1-6; D uncertain. The CDR3 is 16 amino acids. V was pared by 2 bases and J by 0 bases, with 8 bases between. Germline CDR1 MGHRA, CDR2 YSYEKL. CDR3 DNA: TGCGCCAGCAGCCAAAAACAGAGCTCCTATAATTCACCCCTCCACTTT. Translated: CASSQKQSSYNSPLHF.

The rearrangement joins TRBV19 to TRBJ2-3; D is unclear. The CDR3 sequence is 13 residues long. With 4 bases removed from V and 0 bases from J, the gap between germline ends came to 5 bases. In germline, CDR1 is LNHDA, CDR2 SQIVND (reference sequence). In DNA form, the CDR3 reads TGTGCCAGTAGTAGCGTCAGCACAGATACGCAGTATTTT. Protein product: CASSSVSTDTQYF.

The genes are TRBV4-3 and TRBJ1-2; weak D call: TRBD1 (6 bases). Germline V CDR1 and CDR2: LGHNA, YSLEER. V was shortened by 1 base and J by 4 bases, with 16 bases between the two germline ends. The CDR3 runs 16 residues. This chain's CDR3 is CASSQVVGGAPYGYTF. The CDR3 nucleotides are TGCGCCAGCAGCCAAGTAGTAGGGGGGGCTCCCTATGGCTACACCTTC.